This record covers a single TCR beta chain. The antigen this receptor binds is unknown. There are no base qualities to consult, and no much larger clone falls within one base. This sample is part of a study of brain T cells in children with intractable seizures (dated by TCRdb to the early 2020s). Regarding the study in general: Resected brain tissue from about 53 pediatric epilepsy surgery cases was initially screened for immune gene transcripts with a NanoString immunology panel. Among the approximately twelve selected surgery cases, pre-surgery blood was additionally sequenced for eight, leaving four cases with brain tissue only.

The CDR3 covers 14 residues, taking in both the cysteine and the phenylalanine. Only the CDR3 part of the read is kept: 42 bases, read in frame from the first base. CDR1 SGDLS and CDR2 YYNGEE are derived from the germline V gene. From V the trimming removes 4 bases and from J it removes 8 bases, while the gene matches leave 4 bases of the junction unaccounted for. The immunoSEQ assay was used to generate TCR beta chain sequences from genomic DNA. The original pipeline was this. CDR3 sequences not starting with the conserved framework cysteine at position 104 were manually removed. To get clonality, the normalized Shannon's Diversity Index was subtracted from one, giving values from 0 (maximal diversity) to 1 (oligoclonal). Chi-squared comparison-of-proportions tests were used to check whether the frequency of the same CDR3 differed between samples, for example brain versus blood. Public clonotypes were found through immuneACCESS searches, while the VDJdb browser was used to judge similarity to known antiviral clonotypes. TCRdb carries this immuneACCESS record with in-frame sequences only. Its versions omit some clonotypes, under half of them owing to an unresolved V gene in the studies checked, with the rest unexplained. V, J and clone size derive from that table, while D and trimming were established from the DNA sequence. A total of a few hundred thousand clones appear in this sample, roughly 93% of them only once. The ten largest clones capture under 7% of the sample.

What the time point label conveys for this sample: blood from clinic visit 5 months post-surgery; TSC patient then seizure free. The surgery cases with the highest brain T cell transcript signatures were chosen for TCR beta chain sequencing of brain tissue, and also of blood when blood was available. Prior to surgery, the patients had been treated with at least one anti-epileptic drug. The TCR-sequenced patients were children whose drug-resistant epilepsy was caused by tuberous sclerosis complex, focal cortical dysplasia, Rasmussen encephalitis or hemimegalencephaly. Bulk genomic DNA was isolated from unsorted brain tissue and whole blood using the Monarch genomic DNA purification kit. Broad study findings and their caveats: Because pre- and post-surgery blood were sequenced to different depths, clones absent from the pre-surgery sample may reflect undersampling. The patients' HCMV serostatus was not known, and viral specificity was inferred solely from CDR3 sequence similarity.

Recombination joined TRBV9 with TRBJ1-4, with 11 middle bases fitting TRBD1. This receptor was identified in a boy under two years old with tuberous sclerosis and intractable seizures. The material sequenced was peripheral blood, taken less than 6 months after surgery. The sequenced DNA: TGTGCCAGCAGCCTGGGACAGGGGGGAGAAAAACTGTTTTTT. Its protein is CASSLGQGGEKLFF.